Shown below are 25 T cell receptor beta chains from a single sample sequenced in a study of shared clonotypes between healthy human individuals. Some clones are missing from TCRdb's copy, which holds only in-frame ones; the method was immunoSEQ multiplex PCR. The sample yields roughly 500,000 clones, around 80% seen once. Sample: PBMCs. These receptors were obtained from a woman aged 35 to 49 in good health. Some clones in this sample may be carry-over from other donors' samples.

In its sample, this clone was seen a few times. The CDR3 is CASSSNLRQPQHF. CDR3 DNA: TGTGCCAGCAGTTCCAACCTAAGACAGCCCCAGCATTTT. V gene TRBV6-5 combines with J gene TRBJ1-5; D unclear. There are 13 residues in the CDR3. In germline, CDR1 is MNHEY, CDR2 SVGAGI. Trimming cost V 4 bases and J 7 bases, with 11 bases left between them.

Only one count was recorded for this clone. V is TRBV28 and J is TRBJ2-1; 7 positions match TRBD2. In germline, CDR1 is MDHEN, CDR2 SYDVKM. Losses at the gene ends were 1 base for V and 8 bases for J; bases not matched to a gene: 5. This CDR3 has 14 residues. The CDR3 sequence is CASSLSPGGDEQFF. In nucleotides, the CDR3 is TGTGCCAGCAGTTTATCCCCGGGAGGCGATGAGCAGTTCTTC.

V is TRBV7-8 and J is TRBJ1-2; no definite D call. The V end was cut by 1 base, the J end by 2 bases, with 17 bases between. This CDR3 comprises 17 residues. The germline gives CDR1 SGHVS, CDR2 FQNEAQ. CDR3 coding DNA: TGTGCCAGCAGCTTAGGCCTGGAAGGTGTGGTAAACTATGGCTACACCTTC. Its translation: CASSLGLEGVVNYGYTF.

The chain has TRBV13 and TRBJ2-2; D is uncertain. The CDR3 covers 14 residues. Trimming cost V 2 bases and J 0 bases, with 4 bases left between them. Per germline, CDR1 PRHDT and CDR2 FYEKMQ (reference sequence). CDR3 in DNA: TGTGCCAGCAGCTTACAGGCGAACACCGGGGAGCTGTTTTTT. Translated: CASSLQANTGELFF. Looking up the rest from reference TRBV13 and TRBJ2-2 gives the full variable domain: AAGVIQSPRHLIKEKRETATLKCYPIPRHDTVYWYQQGPGQDPQFLISFYEKMQSDKGSIPDRFSAQQFSDYHSELNMSSLELGDSALYFCASSLQANTGELFFGEGSRLTVL.

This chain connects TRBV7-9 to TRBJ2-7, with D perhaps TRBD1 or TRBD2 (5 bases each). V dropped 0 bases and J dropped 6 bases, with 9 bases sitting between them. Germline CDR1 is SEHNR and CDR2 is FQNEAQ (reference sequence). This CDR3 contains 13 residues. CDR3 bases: TGTGCCAGCAGCTTAGCCGAGAGGGGCGAGCAGTACTTC. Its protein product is CASSLAERGEQYF.

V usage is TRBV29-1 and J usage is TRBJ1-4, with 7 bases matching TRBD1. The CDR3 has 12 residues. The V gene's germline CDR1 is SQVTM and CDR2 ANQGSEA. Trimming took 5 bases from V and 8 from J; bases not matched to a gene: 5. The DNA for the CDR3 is TGCAGCGTTAGCCCAGGGGGGGAAAAACTGTTTTTT. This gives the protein CSVSPGGEKLFF.

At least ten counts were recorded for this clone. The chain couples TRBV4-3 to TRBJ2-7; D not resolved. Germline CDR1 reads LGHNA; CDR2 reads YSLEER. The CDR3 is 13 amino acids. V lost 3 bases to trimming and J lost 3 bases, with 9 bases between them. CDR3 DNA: TGCGCCAGCAGCCATCGGCGGTTCTACGAGCAGTACTTC. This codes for CASSHRRFYEQYF.

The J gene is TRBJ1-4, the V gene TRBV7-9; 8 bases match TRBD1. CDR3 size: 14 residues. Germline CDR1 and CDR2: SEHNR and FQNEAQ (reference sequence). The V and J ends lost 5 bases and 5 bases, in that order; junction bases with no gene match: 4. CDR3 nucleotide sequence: TGTGCCAGCAGCCTGGGGACAGGAAATGAAAAACTGTTTTTT. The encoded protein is CASSLGTGNEKLFF. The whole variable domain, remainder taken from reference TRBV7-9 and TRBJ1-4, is DTGVSQNPRHKITKRGQNVTFRCDPISEHNRLYWYRQTLGQGPEFLTYFQNEAQLEKSRLLSDRFSAERPKGSFSTLEIQRTEQGDSAMYLCASSLGTGNEKLFFGSGTQLSVL.

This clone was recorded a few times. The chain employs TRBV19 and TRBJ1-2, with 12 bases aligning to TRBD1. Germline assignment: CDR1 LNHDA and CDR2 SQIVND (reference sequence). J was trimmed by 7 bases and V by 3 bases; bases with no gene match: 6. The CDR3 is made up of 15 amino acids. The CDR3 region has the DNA TGTGCCAGTAGTATTAAGGGACAGGGGGCGCGTGGCTACACCTTC. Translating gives CASSIKGQGARGYTF.

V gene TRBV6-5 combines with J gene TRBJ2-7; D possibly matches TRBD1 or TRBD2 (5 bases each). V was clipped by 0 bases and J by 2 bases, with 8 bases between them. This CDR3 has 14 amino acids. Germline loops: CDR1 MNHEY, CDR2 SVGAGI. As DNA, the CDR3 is TGTGCCAGCAGTTACTCCGGGGCGGCCTACGAGCAGTACTTC. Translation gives CASSYSGAAYEQYF.

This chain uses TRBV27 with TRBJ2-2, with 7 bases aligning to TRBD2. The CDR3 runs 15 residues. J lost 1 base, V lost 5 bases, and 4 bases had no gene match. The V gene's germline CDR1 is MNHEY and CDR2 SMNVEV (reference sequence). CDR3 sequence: CASSPLALNTGELFF. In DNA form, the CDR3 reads TGTGCCAGCAGTCCACTAGCGCTGAACACCGGGGAGCTGTTTTTT.

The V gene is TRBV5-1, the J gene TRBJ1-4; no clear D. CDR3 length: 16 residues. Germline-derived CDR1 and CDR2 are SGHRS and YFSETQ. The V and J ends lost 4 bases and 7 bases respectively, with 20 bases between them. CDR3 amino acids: CASSLEPGARIEKLFF. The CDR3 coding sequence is TGCGCCAGCAGCCTAGAGCCGGGAGCGAGGATTGAAAAACTGTTTTTT.

The CDR3 DNA sequence: TGCGCCAGCAGTCGGGACGGAACTAATGAAAAACTGTTTTTT. Amino acids: CASSRDGTNEKLFF. The chain is built from TRBV5-1 and TRBJ1-4, with a weak D call TRBD1 (5 bases). The germline V and J ends were trimmed by 5 bases and 1 base, with 9 bases remaining between them. CDR3 length: 14 residues. CDR1 and CDR2 (germline): SGHRS, YFSETQ.

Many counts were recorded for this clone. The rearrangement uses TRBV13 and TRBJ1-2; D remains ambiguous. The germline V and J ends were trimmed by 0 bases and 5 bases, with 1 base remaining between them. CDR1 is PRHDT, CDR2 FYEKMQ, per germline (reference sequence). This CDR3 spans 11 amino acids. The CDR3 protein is CASSLGYGYTF. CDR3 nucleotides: TGTGCCAGCAGCTTAGGGTATGGCTACACCTTC.

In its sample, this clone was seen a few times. CDR3 residues: CASRKGQPGNTIYF. The CDR3 region has the DNA TGTGCCAGCAGGAAGGGACAGCCTGGAAACACCATATATTTT. This chain links TRBV28 with TRBJ1-3, with 7 bases identical to TRBD1. Germline CDR1 is MDHEN and CDR2 is SYDVKM. The CDR3 consists of 14 residues. Germline trimming cut 6 bases from V and 2 bases from J; bases unmatched to any gene: 4.

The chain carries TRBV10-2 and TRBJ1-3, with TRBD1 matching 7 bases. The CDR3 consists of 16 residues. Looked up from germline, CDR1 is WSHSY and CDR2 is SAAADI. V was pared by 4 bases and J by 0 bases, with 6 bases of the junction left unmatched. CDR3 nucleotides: TGCGCCAGCAGTGTCGGACAGGTACTCTCTGGAAACACCATATATTTT. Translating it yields CASSVGQVLSGNTIYF.

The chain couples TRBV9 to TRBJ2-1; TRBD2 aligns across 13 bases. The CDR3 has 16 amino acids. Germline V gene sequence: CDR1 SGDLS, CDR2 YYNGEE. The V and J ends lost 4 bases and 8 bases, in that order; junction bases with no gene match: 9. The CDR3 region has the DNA TGTGCCAGCAGCTTTCGGACTAGCGGGAGATTCCATGAGCAGTTCTTC. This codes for CASSFRTSGRFHEQFF.

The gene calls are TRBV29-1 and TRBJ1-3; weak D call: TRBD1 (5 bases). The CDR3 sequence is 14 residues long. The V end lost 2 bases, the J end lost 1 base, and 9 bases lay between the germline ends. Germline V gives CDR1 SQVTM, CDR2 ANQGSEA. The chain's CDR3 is CSVELPGSGNTIYF. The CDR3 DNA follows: TGCAGCGTTGAATTGCCAGGGTCTGGAAACACCATATATTTT.

The DNA of the CDR3 is TGTGCCAGCAGTTCCCCAGGGGGGTGGAACACCGGGGAGCTGTTTTTT. This gives the protein CASSSPGGWNTGELFF. V gene TRBV28 combines with J gene TRBJ2-2; weak D call: TRBD1 (7 bases). CDR1 MDHEN and CDR2 SYDVKM come from the germline V gene. Trimming removed 4 bases at V and 1 base at J, with 13 bases between. The CDR3 contains 16 residues.

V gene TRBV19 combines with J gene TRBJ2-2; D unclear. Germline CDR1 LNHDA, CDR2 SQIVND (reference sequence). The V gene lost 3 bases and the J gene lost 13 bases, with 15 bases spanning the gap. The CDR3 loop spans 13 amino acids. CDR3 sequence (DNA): TGTGCCAGTAGTATTTCATCGGTGGGTGGGCTGTTTTTT. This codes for CASSISSVGGLFF. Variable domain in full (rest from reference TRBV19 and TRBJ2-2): DGGITQSPKYLFRKEGQNVTLSCEQNLNHDAMYWYRQDPGQGLRLIYYSQIVNDFQKGDIAEGYSVSREKKESFPLTVTSAQKNPTAFYLCASSISSVGGLFFGEGSRLTVL.

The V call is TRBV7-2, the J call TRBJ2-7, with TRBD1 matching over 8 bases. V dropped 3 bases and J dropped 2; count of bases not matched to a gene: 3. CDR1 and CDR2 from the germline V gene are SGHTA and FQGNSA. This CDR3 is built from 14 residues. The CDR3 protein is CASSFDRGPYEQYF. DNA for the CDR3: TGTGCCAGCAGCTTTGACAGGGGCCCCTACGAGCAGTACTTC.

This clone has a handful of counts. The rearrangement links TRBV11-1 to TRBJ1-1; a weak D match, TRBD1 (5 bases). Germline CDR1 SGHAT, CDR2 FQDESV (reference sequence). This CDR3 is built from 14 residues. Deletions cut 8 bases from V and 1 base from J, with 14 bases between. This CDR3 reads CASGGDGWNTEAFF. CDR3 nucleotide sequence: TGTGCCAGCGGGGGTGATGGGTGGAACACTGAAGCTTTCTTT.

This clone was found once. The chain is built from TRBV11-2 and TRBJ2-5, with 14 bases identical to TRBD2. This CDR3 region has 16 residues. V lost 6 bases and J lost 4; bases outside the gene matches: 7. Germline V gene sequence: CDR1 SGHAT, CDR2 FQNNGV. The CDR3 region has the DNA TGTGCCAGCAGTTGGACTAGCGGGAGGTTCGGAGAGACCCAGTACTTC. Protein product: CASSWTSGRFGETQYF.

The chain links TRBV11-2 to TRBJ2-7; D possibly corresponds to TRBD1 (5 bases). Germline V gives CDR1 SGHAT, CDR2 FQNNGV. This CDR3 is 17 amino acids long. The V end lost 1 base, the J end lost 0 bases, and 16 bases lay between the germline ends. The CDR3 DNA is TGTGCCAGCAGCTTAGTCTCCCCAGGGTCGCTCTCCTACGAGCAGTACTTC. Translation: CASSLVSPGSLSYEQYF.

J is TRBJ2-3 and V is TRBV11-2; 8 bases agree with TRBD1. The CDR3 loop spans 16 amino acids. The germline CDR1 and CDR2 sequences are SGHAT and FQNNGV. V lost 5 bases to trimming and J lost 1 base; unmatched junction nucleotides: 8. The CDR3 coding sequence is TGTGCCAGCAGCCCACGGACAGGGTGGGGCACAGATACGCAGTATTTT. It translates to CASSPRTGWGTDTQYF.